Below are 6 T cell receptor beta chains sequenced from a single sample in a study of T cell repertoires in cytomegalovirus infection. TCRdb passed the reads through MiXCR, listing each CDR3 protein once. Among some 240,000 distinct CDR3 sequences, over 15% were seen once, and the ten largest hold approximately 44%. The sequenced material came from CD8+ T cells from PBMCs. These receptors were obtained from a human donor in good health (CMV status not recorded). Some clones in this sample may be carry-over from other donors' samples.

The chain uses TRBV2 and TRBJ1-4, with TRBD1 matching over 8 bases. Trimming cost V 6 bases and J 2 bases; bases outside gene matches: 11. The CDR3 is 17 amino acids. Germline-derived CDR1 and CDR2 are SNHLY and FYNNEI. DNA for the CDR3: TGTGCCAGCAGGGGCTCCAGGGGGCCCGGGACTAATGAAAAACTGTTTTTT. Translated, it gives CASRGSRGPGTNEKLFF.

This chain joins TRBV7-6 and TRBJ2-5, with D uncertain. Trimming shortened V by 1 base and J by 4 bases, and 22 bases separated the two germline ends. The CDR3 runs 18 residues. Germline lookup yields CDR1 SGHVS and CDR2 FNYEAQ. CDR3 sequence (DNA): TGTGCCAGCAGCTTAGGTGGGAATGATTGGAGACCCCGAGAGACCCAGTACTTC. Translating it yields CASSLGGNDWRPRETQYF.

Many counts were recorded for this clonotype. The genes are TRBV6-2 or TRBV6-3 and TRBJ1-2; 7 bases are a match to TRBD1. The CDR3 extends over 16 amino acids. The junction had 11 bases not matched to a gene; V was cut back by 2 bases and J by 5 bases. Per the germline V gene, CDR1 is MNHEY and CDR2 is SVGEGT. The DNA of the CDR3 is TGTGCCAGCAGTTACCCTCAAGGGACAGCCGATTATGGCTACACCTTC. As protein: CASSYPQGTADYGYTF.

This clonotype was recorded many times. The genes are TRBV28 and TRBJ2-5; 10 bases are a match to TRBD2. V shed 5 bases and J 2 bases; nucleotides not matched to a gene: 2. Per germline, CDR1 MDHEN and CDR2 SYDVKM. The CDR3 length is 14 residues. DNA for the CDR3: TGTGCCAGCAGTGAACTAGCGGGACAAGAGACCCAGTACTTC. This sequence encodes CASSELAGQETQYF. Together with reference TRBV28 and TRBJ2-5, the CDR3 gives the full variable domain: DVKVTQSSRYLVKRTGEKVFLECVQDMDHENMFWYRQDPGLGLRLIYFSYDVKMKEKGDIPEGYSVSREKKERFSLILESASTNQTSMYLCASSELAGQETQYFGPGTRLLVL.

This sequence joins TRBV9 and TRBJ1-1; D might be TRBD1 (5 bases). Germline V lookup: CDR1 SGDLS, CDR2 YYNGEE. The CDR3 loop spans 14 amino acids. Trimming stripped 7 bases from V and 4 bases from J, with 17 bases between. The CDR3 sequence is CASPKPAGITEAFF. The CDR3 nucleotides read TGTGCCAGCCCGAAGCCGGCAGGGATCACTGAAGCTTTCTTT.

This clonotype was seen a few times. The V gene is TRBV7-9, the J gene TRBJ2-7; TRBD1 aligns across 9 bases. Germline V gives CDR1 SEHNR, CDR2 FQNEAQ (reference sequence). With 3 bases clipped from V and 4 bases from J, the junction kept 7 bases outside the gene matches. The CDR3 runs to 15 residues. The CDR3 region has the DNA TGTGCCAGCAGCTTCCGGACAGGGGCTGGGTACGAGCAGTACTTC. Translation gives CASSFRTGAGYEQYF.